This T cell receptor (beta chain) was obtained from a study of blood T cell repertoires in COVID-19. This table comes from immunoSEQ multiplex PCR, and its TCRdb copy is limited to in-frame clones, with some not included. Of roughly 75,000 clones in the sample, approximately 80% were seen once. The origin of this receptor is a man aged 50-59 years with COVID-19, enrolled during active disease. The sequenced sample consisted of peripheral blood.

The chain's CDR3 is CASSISRDNQPQHF. The DNA of the CDR3 is TGTGCCAGTAGTATCAGCAGGGACAATCAGCCCCAGCATTTT. The chain is built from TRBV19 and TRBJ1-5, with D possibly TRBD1 on 5 matching bases. This CDR3 is built from 14 residues. V was clipped by 3 bases and J by 3 bases, with 9 bases between them. Per the germline V gene, CDR1 is LNHDA and CDR2 is SQIVND (reference sequence).